The 10 T cell receptor beta chains below were found in one sample sequenced in a study of T cell responses to AZD1222 COVID-19 vaccine. Method: immunoSEQ multiplex PCR; TCRdb's copy keeps in-frame clones and lacks some. The sample has 100,000 to 150,000 clones, over 85% seen once. The specimen was peripheral blood, collected 28 days after the second AZD1222 dose. The receptors come from an adult who received the AZD1222 COVID-19 vaccine.

V usage is TRBV28 and J usage is TRBJ1-2, with D possibly being TRBD1 (6 bases). CDR1 is MDHEN and CDR2 is SYDVKM in the germline V gene. V gave up 7 bases and J gave up 3 bases, with 15 bases separating them. CDR3 length: 14 residues. In DNA form, the CDR3 reads TGTGCCAGCATACCCACCGGACAGCACTATGGCTACACCTTC. It codes for CASIPTGQHYGYTF.

V gene TRBV27 combines with J gene TRBJ2-1, with 8 bases aligning to TRBD2. The V segment lost 6 bases and the J segment 8 bases; nucleotides outside the gene matches: 12. The CDR3 is 15 residues long. Looked up from germline, CDR1 is MNHEY and CDR2 is SMNVEV (reference sequence). DNA for the CDR3: TGTGCCAGCAGCCCGCTGGGCGGGGGGAAGGATGAGCAGTTCTTC. This translates into CASSPLGGGKDEQFF.

The rearrangement uses TRBV14 and TRBJ2-1; tentatively, D is TRBD1 (6 bases). V was trimmed by 0 bases and J by 14 bases, leaving 14 bases between them. There are 13 residues in the CDR3. The germline V gene encodes CDR1 SGHDN and CDR2 FVKESK. Written as DNA, the CDR3 is TGTGCCAGCAGCCAAGATCGACAGGTCCGGGAGTTCTTC. Residues: CASSQDRQVREFF.

This chain uses TRBV9 with TRBJ2-1; 10 bases align to TRBD2. Germline V CDR1 and CDR2: SGDLS, YYNGEE. The CDR3 is 18 amino acids. V shed 3 bases and J 2 bases; nucleotides not matched to a gene: 11. This CDR3 is CASSEGLAGEPTYNEQFF. CDR3 DNA: TGTGCCAGCAGCGAGGGGCTAGCGGGGGAACCTACCTACAATGAGCAGTTCTTC.

The chain links TRBV7-2 to TRBJ1-1, with D unresolved. V lost 8 bases and J 0 bases, leaving 10 bases between the germline ends. This CDR3 region has 13 residues. From germline, CDR1 is SGHTA and CDR2 FQGNSA. In DNA form, the CDR3 reads TGTGCCAGCCGGAGACGTTTGAACACTGAAGCTTTCTTT. Its translation is CASRRRLNTEAFF.

V gene TRBV28 combines with J gene TRBJ2-7; TRBD2 aligns across 10 bases. With V trimmed by 4 bases and J by 2 bases, 8 bases remained unmatched. Looked up from germline, CDR1 is MDHEN and CDR2 is SYDVKM. The CDR3 extends over 16 amino acids. This chain's CDR3 is CASSSPSSGRAYEQYF. The DNA of the CDR3 is TGTGCCAGCAGTTCTCCTTCCAGCGGGAGGGCCTACGAGCAGTACTTC. The full variable domain, completed using reference TRBV28 and TRBJ2-7, is DVKVTQSSRYLVKRTGEKVFLECVQDMDHENMFWYRQDPGLGLRLIYFSYDVKMKEKGDIPEGYSVSREKKERFSLILESASTNQTSMYLCASSSPSSGRAYEQYFGPGTRLTVT.

In regard to this clone: Compared with germline, one end of the junction differs, possibly owing to a read error. The CDR3 region has the DNA TGTGCCAGCAGTTTAGGGAGGGGACTAGCTTTCAATGAGCAGTTCTTC. Translation gives CASSLGRGLAFNEQFF. The V and J genes are TRBV7-9 and TRBJ2-1, with TRBD2 matching over 9 bases. Germline CDR1 is SEHNR and CDR2 is FQNEAQ (reference sequence). This CDR3 has 16 amino acids.

The rearrangement uses TRBV25-1 and TRBJ2-3; maybe TRBD1 (6 bases). V was trimmed by 9 bases and J by 0 bases, leaving 10 bases between them. Germline V gives CDR1 MGHDK, CDR2 SYGVNS. The CDR3 covers 13 residues. The DNA for the CDR3 is TGTGCCAGTGCCACAGGGAGCACAGATACGCAGTATTTT. Protein: CASATGSTDTQYF.

The chain employs TRBV18 and TRBJ1-4; D is uncertain. The length of the CDR3 is 13 residues. The V gene's germline CDR1 is KGHSH and CDR2 LQKENI. The germline V and J ends were trimmed by 1 base and 7 bases, with 7 bases remaining between them. CDR3 amino acids: CASSPQGGEKLFF. Here the CDR3 DNA reads TGTGCCAGCTCACCACAGGGAGGTGAAAAACTGTTTTTT.

The V call is TRBV28, the J call TRBJ1-3, with TRBD1 identical over 7 bases. The CDR3 covers 16 residues. Germline CDR1 reads MDHEN; CDR2 reads SYDVKM. J lost 0 bases, V lost 7 bases, and 9 bases had no gene match. The CDR3 DNA reads as TGTGCCAGCACCCCATCAGGGGGAAGCTCTGGAAACACCATATATTTT. It yields the protein CASTPSGGSSGNTIYF.